A selection of T cell receptor beta chains follows, all from one sample in a study of T cells in Graves' hyperthyroidism and ophthalmopathy. MiXCR, run by TCRdb on the multiplex PCR reads, gives a single entry per CDR3 protein. The table shows some 300,000 distinct CDR3 sequences, with around 20% occurring only once. Sequencing was done on a sample of blood. These receptors were obtained from a man between 50 and 59 years old with Graves' ophthalmopathy. Each CDR3 is given without its conserved first and last residue. The order of the fields is CDR3 protein, J gene, clone size, V gene, D gene. D genes are given only for firm matches. Size is stated for part of the rows, as once, few or many counts, or as a class when the clone is expanded.

cdr3_aa: ASSRLGLAADTQY
j_call: TRBJ2-3
clone_size: many
v_call: TRBV28
d_call: -

cdr3_aa: ASSAGGVGPSNYGYT
j_call: TRBJ1-2
clone_size: -
v_call: TRBV25-1
d_call: TRBD1

cdr3_aa: ASSKRASSYNEQF
j_call: TRBJ2-1
clone_size: many
v_call: TRBV2
d_call: -

cdr3_aa: SVRLLNTEAF
j_call: TRBJ1-1
clone_size: -
v_call: TRBV29-1
d_call: -

cdr3_aa: AISDEPGTEAF
j_call: TRBJ1-1
clone_size: -
v_call: TRBV10-3
d_call: -

cdr3_aa: ASSEASGGGETQY
j_call: TRBJ2-5
clone_size: -
v_call: TRBV2
d_call: -

cdr3_aa: ASSLGEGRNQPQH
j_call: TRBJ1-5
clone_size: many
v_call: TRBV28
d_call: -

cdr3_aa: ASSELGRTNEKLF
j_call: TRBJ1-4
clone_size: -
v_call: TRBV5-1
d_call: -

cdr3_aa: ASSLRRGFTGELF
j_call: TRBJ2-2
clone_size: -
v_call: TRBV28
d_call: -

cdr3_aa: ASRGDGGVYNEQF
j_call: TRBJ2-1
clone_size: many
v_call: TRBV28
d_call: TRBD2

cdr3_aa: ASSPSTGQGTQY
j_call: TRBJ2-5
clone_size: few
v_call: TRBV12-3/TRBV12-4
d_call: -

cdr3_aa: ASSAGGAGTGELF
j_call: TRBJ2-2
clone_size: -
v_call: TRBV19
d_call: TRBD1

cdr3_aa: ASSPKERFYYEQY
j_call: TRBJ2-7
clone_size: many
v_call: TRBV28
d_call: -

cdr3_aa: ASSQVAGIYEQY
j_call: TRBJ2-7
clone_size: many
v_call: TRBV3-1
d_call: -

cdr3_aa: ASIQGLAASKF
j_call: TRBJ2-1
clone_size: few
v_call: TRBV4-1
d_call: TRBD2

cdr3_aa: ASSYLGTEAF
j_call: TRBJ1-1
clone_size: few
v_call: TRBV6-2/TRBV6-3
d_call: -

cdr3_aa: ASSLDPTGLNEQF
j_call: TRBJ2-1
clone_size: -
v_call: TRBV11-2
d_call: -

cdr3_aa: ATSGDRGTEAF
j_call: TRBJ1-1
clone_size: few
v_call: TRBV24-1
d_call: TRBD1

cdr3_aa: ASSDSGGDTQY
j_call: TRBJ2-3
clone_size: few
v_call: TRBV6-4
d_call: -

cdr3_aa: ASSLEGRPGQETQY
j_call: TRBJ2-5
clone_size: few
v_call: TRBV5-1
d_call: -